This T cell receptor (beta chain) was sequenced during a study of shared clonotypes between healthy human individuals. Overall study results and limits: Rarefaction gave evidence that sorted-subset sequencing remained incomplete despite large depth. Apart from blood, nothing was sampled; tissue repertoires likely differ.

The V gene's germline CDR1 is SGHNT and CDR2 YYREEE (reference sequence). There are 13 residues in the CDR3. V lost 4 bases and J 10 bases, leaving 17 bases between the germline ends. An assay was performed, and its level was deep. Only in-frame clones appear in the TCRdb table, and some are missing; sequencing was by immunoSEQ multiplex PCR. This table holds about 510,000 clones, 90% to 96% found once. Points on this clone: What it binds is unknown.

The chain couples TRBV5-4 to TRBJ1-1; D gene unclear. Sequencing was performed on naive CD4+ T cells sorted from blood. Indicated subset: CD45RA+ positively selected. The receptor's source is a woman in her thirties in good health. In nucleotides, the CDR3 is TGTGCCAGCAGCCGATCCGCGGACCGGGGAGCTTTCTTT. It is translated as CASSRSADRGAFF.